Below are 3 T cell receptor beta chains sequenced from a single sample in a study of tumor-infiltrating lymphocytes in localized non-small cell lung cancer. The protocol was immunoSEQ multiplex PCR, while the TCRdb copy is restricted to in-frame clones and leaves out a portion. The sample has approximately 12,000 clones, about 66% seen once; the top ten hold 7% to 8.5%. Sequences were obtained from lung tumor tissue. The receptors shown here come from a human donor with non-small cell lung cancer.

V is TRBV10-3 and J is TRBJ2-1, with TRBD1 matching over 8 bases. The ends lost 10 bases at V and 9 bases at J; junction bases unmatched: 17. This CDR3 contains 15 residues. Looked up from germline, CDR1 is ENHRY and CDR2 is SYGVKD. The chain's CDR3 is CATTRRTGYQSEQFF. DNA of the CDR3: TGTGCCACCACTCGCAGGACAGGGTATCAAAGTGAGCAGTTCTTC.

This chain uses TRBV19 with TRBJ2-7, with D uncertain. CDR1 LNHDA and CDR2 SQIVND come from the germline V gene (reference sequence). The CDR3 is 15 amino acids. Trimming removed 6 bases at V and 2 bases at J, with 17 bases between. The CDR3 spells CASRTSPSEAYEQYF. The CDR3 DNA is TGTGCCAGTAGGACCTCTCCTTCTGAAGCCTACGAGCAGTACTTC.

The chain has TRBV5-4 and TRBJ2-5; D gene unclear. V was shortened by 2 bases and J by 2 bases, with 7 bases between the two germline ends. The CDR3 has 13 amino acids. Germline CDR1 is SGHNT and CDR2 is YYREEE (reference sequence). CDR3 in amino acids: CASSLGWQETQYF. DNA for the CDR3: TGTGCCAGCAGCTTAGGGTGGCAAGAGACCCAGTACTTC.